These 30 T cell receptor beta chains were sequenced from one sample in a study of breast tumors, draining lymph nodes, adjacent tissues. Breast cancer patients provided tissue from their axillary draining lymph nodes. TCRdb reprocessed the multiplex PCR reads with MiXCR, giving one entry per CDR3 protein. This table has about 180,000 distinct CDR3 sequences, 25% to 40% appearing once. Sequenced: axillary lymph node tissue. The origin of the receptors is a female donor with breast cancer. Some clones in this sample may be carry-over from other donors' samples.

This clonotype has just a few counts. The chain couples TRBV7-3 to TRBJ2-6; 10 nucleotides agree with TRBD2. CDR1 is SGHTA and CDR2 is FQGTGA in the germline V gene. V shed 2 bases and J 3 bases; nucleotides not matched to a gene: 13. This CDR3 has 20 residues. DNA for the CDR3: TGTGCCAGCAGCTTAGGCGCTCGGCTAGCGGGGGAGGGTGGGGCCAACGTCCTGACTTTC. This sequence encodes CASSLGARLAGEGGANVLTF.

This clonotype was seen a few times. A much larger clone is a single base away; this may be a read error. CDR3: CASSLRISLDEQFF. Here the CDR3 DNA reads TGTGCCAGCAGCTTACGGATTAGCCTGGATGAGCAGTTCTTC. The chain combines TRBV13 with TRBJ2-1; D remains unclear. CDR3 length: 14 amino acids. Trimming stripped 2 bases from V and 8 bases from J, with 13 bases between. CDR1 and CDR2 (germline): PRHDT, FYEKMQ (reference sequence).

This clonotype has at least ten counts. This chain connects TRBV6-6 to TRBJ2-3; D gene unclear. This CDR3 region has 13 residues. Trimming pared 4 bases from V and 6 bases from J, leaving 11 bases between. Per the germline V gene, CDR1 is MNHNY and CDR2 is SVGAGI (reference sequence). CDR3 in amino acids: CASSSNHGDTQYF. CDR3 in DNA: TGTGCCAGCAGTTCAAACCACGGGGATACGCAGTATTTT.

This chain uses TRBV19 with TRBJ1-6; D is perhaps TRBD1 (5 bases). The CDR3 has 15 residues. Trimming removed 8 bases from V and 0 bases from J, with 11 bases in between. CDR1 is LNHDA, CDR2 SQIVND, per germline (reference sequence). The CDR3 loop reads CASDGGASYNSPLHF. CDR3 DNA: TGTGCCAGTGATGGCGGGGCCTCCTATAATTCACCCCTCCACTTT.

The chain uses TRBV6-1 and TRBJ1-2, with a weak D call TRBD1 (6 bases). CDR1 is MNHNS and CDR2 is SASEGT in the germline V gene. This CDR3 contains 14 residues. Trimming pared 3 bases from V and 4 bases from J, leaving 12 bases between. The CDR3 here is CASSDRGASYGYTF. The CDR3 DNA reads TGTGCCAGCAGTGACAGGGGAGCCAGCTATGGCTACACCTTC.

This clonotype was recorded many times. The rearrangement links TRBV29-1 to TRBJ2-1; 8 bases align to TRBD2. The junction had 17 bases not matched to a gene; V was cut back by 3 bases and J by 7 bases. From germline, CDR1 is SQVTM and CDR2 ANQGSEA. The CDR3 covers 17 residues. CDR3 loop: CSVDGLGSGGFGNEQFF. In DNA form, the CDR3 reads TGCAGCGTTGATGGGTTAGGGAGCGGGGGTTTCGGAAATGAGCAGTTCTTC.

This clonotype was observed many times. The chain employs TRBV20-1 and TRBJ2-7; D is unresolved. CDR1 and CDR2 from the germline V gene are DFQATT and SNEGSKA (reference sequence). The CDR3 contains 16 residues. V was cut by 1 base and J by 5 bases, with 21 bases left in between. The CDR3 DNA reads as TGCAGTGCTAGAGCCCGGCGGAGTCAAACATGGGACGAGCAGTACTTC. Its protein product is CSARARRSQTWDEQYF.

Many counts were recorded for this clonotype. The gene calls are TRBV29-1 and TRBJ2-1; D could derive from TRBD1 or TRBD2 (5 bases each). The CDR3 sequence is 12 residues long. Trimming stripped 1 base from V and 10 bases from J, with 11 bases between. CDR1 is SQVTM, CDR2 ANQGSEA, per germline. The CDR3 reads CSVEGDRREQFF. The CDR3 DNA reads TGCAGCGTTGAAGGGGACCGACGGGAGCAGTTCTTC.

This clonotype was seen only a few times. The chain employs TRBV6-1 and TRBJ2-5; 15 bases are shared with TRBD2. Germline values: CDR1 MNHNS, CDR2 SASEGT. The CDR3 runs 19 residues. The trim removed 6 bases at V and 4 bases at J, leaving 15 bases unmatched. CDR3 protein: CASRPLWTSGRVGTETQYF. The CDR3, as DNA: TGTGCCAGCAGACCCTTGTGGACTAGCGGGAGGGTGGGGACAGAGACCCAGTACTTC.

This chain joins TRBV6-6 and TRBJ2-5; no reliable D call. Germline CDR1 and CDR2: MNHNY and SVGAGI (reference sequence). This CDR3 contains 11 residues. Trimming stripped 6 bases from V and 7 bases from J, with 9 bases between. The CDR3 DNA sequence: TGTGCCAGCAGCGGCGCCGGGACCCAGTACTTC. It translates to CASSGAGTQYF.

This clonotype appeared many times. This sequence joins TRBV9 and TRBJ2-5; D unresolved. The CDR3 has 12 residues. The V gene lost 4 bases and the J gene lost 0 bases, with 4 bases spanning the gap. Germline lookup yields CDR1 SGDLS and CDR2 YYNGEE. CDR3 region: CASSPNQETQYF. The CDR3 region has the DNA TGTGCCAGCAGCCCCAACCAAGAGACCCAGTACTTC.

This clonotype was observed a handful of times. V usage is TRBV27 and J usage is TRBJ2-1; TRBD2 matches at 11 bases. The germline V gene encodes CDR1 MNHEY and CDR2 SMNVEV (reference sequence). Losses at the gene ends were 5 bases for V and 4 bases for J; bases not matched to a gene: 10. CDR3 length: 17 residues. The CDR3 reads CASSPTQTSGMYNEQFF. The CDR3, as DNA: TGTGCCAGCAGTCCCACTCAGACTAGCGGGATGTACAATGAGCAGTTCTTC.

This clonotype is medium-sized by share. The CDR3 loop reads CASSQLGSVGGVSTGELFF. The CDR3 region has the DNA TGTGCCAGCAGCCAACTCGGGTCCGTGGGGGGAGTTAGCACCGGGGAGCTGTTTTTT. The chain joins TRBV6-6 to TRBJ2-2; maybe TRBD2 (6 bases). The ends were cut back, 6 bases at V and 4 bases at J, with 27 bases in the middle. Germline V lookup: CDR1 MNHNY, CDR2 SVGAGI (reference sequence). This CDR3 is 19 amino acids long.

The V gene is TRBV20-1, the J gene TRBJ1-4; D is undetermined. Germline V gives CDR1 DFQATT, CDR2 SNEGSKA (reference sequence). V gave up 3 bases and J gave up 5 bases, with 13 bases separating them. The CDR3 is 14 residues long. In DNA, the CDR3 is TGCAGTGCTAGGGAGTCCGAAGGGAATGAAAAACTGTTTTTT. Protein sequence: CSARESEGNEKLFF.

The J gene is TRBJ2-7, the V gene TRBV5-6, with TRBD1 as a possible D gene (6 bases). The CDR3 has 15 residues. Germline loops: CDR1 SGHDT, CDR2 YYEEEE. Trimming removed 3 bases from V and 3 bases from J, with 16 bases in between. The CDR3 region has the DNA TGTGCCAGCAGCTCACCCATTACAGGGAACTACGAGCAGTACTTC. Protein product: CASSSPITGNYEQYF.

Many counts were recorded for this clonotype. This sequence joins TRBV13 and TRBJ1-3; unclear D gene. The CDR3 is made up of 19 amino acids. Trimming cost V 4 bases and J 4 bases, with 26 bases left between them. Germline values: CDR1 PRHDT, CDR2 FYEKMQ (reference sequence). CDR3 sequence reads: CASSYLGYVGTMGGNTIYF. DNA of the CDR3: TGTGCCAGCAGCTATCTGGGTTATGTTGGAACAATGGGAGGAAACACCATATATTTT.

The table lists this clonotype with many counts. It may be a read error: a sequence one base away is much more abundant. CDR3 region: CVSSLGRGPSETQYF. For the CDR3, the DNA is TGTGTCAGTAGTCTCGGCCGGGGGCCGAGTGAGACCCAGTACTTC. This chain connects TRBV19 to TRBJ2-5, with D perhaps TRBD1 or TRBD2 (6 bases each). Germline V gene sequence: CDR1 LNHDA, CDR2 SQIVND (reference sequence). The CDR3 spans 15 residues.

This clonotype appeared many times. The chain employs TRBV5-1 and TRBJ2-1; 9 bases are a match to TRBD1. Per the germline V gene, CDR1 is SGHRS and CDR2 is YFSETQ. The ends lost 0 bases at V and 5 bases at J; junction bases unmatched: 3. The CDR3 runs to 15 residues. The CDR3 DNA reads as TGCGCCAGCAGCTTGGGGACAGGGGTCCACAATGAGCAGTTCTTC. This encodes CASSLGTGVHNEQFF.

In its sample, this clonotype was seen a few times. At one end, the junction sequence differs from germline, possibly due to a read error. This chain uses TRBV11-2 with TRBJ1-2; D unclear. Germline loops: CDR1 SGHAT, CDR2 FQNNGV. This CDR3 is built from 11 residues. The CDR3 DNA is TGTGCCAGTGCAGCTAACTATGGCTCCACCTTC. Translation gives CASAANYGSTF. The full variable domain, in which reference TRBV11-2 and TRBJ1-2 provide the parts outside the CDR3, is EAGVAQSPRYKIIEKRQSVAFWCNPISGHATLYWYQQILGQGPKLLIQFQNNGVVDDSQLPKDRFSAERLKGVDSTLKIQPAKLEDSAVYLCASAANYGSTFGSGTRLTVV.

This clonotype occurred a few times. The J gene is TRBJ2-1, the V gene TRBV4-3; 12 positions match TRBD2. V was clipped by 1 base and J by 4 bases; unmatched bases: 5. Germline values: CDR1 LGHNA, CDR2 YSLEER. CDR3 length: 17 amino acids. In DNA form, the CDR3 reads TGCGCCAGCAGCCAAGGGACTAGCGGGAAGGCTTACAATGAGCAGTTCTTC. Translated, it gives CASSQGTSGKAYNEQFF.

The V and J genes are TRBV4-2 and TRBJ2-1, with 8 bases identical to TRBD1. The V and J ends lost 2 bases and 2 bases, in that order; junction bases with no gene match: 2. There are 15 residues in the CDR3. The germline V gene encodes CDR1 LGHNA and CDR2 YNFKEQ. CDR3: CASSQLQGAYNEQFF. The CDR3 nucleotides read TGTGCCAGCAGCCAATTACAGGGGGCCTACAATGAGCAGTTCTTC.

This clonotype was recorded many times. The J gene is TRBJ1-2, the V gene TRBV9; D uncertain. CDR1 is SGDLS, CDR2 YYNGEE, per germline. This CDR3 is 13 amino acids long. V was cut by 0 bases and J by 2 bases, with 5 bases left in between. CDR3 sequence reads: CASSVDPNYGYTF. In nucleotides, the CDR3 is TGTGCCAGCAGCGTAGACCCCAACTATGGCTACACCTTC.

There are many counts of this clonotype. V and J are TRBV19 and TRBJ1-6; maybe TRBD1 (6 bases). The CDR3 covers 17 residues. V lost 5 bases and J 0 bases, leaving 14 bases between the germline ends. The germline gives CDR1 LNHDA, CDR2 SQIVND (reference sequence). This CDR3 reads CASSPRDKSSYNSPLHF. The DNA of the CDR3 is TGTGCCAGTAGTCCCCGGGACAAGAGCTCCTATAATTCACCCCTCCACTTT. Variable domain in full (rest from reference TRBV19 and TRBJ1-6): DGGITQSPKYLFRKEGQNVTLSCEQNLNHDAMYWYRQDPGQGLRLIYYSQIVNDFQKGDIAEGYSVSREKKESFPLTVTSAQKNPTAFYLCASSPRDKSSYNSPLHFGNGTRLTVT.

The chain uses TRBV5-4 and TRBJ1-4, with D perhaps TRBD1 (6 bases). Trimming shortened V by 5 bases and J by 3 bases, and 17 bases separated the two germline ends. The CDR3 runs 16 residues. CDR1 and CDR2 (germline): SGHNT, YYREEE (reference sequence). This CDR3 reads CASRRTGIRANEKLFF. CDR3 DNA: TGTGCCAGCAGACGTACAGGGATTCGGGCTAATGAAAAACTGTTTTTT.

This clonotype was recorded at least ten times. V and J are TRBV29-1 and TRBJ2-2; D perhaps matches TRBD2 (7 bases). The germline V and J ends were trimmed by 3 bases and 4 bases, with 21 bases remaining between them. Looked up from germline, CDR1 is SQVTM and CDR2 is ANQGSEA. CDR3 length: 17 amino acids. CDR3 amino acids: CSVESGGEPPGTGELFF. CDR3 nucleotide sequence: TGCAGCGTTGAGTCGGGGGGCGAACCGCCGGGCACCGGGGAGCTGTTTTTT.

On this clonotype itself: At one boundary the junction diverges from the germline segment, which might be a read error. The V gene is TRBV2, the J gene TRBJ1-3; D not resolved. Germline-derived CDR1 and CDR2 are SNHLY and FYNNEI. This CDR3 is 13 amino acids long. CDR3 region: CASTVTAGNIIYF. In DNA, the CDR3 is TGTGCCAGCACAGTCACGGCTGGAAACATCATATATTTT.

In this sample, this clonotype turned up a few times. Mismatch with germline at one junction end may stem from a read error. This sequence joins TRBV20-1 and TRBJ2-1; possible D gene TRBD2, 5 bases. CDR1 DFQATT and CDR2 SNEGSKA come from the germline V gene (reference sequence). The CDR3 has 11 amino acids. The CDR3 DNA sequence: TGCAGTGGGCGGGCCTACAATGAGCAGTCCTTC. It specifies CSGRAYNEQSF.

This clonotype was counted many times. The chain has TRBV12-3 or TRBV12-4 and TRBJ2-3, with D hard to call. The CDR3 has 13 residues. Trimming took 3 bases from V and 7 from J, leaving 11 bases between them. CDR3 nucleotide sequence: TGTGCCAGCAGTTTGGCCCTCGTTCATACGCAGTATTTT. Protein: CASSLALVHTQYF.

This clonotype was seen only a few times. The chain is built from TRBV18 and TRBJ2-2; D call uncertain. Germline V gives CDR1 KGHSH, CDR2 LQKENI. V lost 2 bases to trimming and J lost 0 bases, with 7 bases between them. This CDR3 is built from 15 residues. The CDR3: CASSPGVTNTGELFF. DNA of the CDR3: TGTGCCAGCTCACCAGGGGTAACGAACACCGGGGAGCTGTTTTTT.

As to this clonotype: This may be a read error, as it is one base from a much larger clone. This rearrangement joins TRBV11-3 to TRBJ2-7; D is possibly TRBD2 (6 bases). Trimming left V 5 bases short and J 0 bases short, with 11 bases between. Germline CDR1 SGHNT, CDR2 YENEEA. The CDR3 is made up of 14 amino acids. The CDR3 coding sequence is TGTGCCAGCAGCCAGCGGGTCCTCTCCTACGAGCAGTACTTC. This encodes CASSQRVLSYEQYF.